Listed here are 8 T cell receptor beta chains from one sample, sequenced in a study of CD8+ T cells in alopecia areata. CD25+CD127- cells were sorted from CD4+ cells in roughly 5 patients. RNA, once extracted, was reverse transcribed into cDNA for use as the sequencing template. Sequencing was performed with immunoSEQ multiplex PCR; in TCRdb, only in-frame clones are kept and a portion is missing. The data contain tens of thousands of clones, 60% to 70% of them singletons. The material sequenced was CD4+ Tregs sorted from blood. These receptors were collected from a human donor with alopecia areata.

The gene calls are TRBV10-2 and TRBJ2-7; the D is unclear. The CDR3 runs 11 residues. Between the trimmed V and J ends, which lost 6 bases and 5 bases, there was a span of 8 bases. Germline V gene data show CDR1 as WSHSY and CDR2 as SAAADI. The CDR3 sequence: CASRAGHEQYF. CDR3 nucleotide sequence: TGCGCCAGCAGAGCAGGTCACGAGCAGTACTTC.

The J gene is TRBJ1-4, the V gene TRBV6-1; TRBD1 aligns across 8 bases. Germline lookup yields CDR1 MNHNS and CDR2 SASEGT. V lost 7 bases and J lost 6; bases outside the gene matches: 7. This CDR3 comprises 14 residues. In DNA, the CDR3 is TGTGCCAGCATCGGCGCAGGGGGCTATGAAAAACTGTTTTTT. It translates to CASIGAGGYEKLFF.

In regard to this clone: Other DNA sequences from this sample encode an identical CDR3 as well. The chain uses TRBV7-9 and TRBJ2-7; the D gene is possibly TRBD1 (6 bases). CDR1 is SEHNR and CDR2 is FQNEAQ in the germline V gene (reference sequence). The CDR3 extends over 13 amino acids. The V end was cut by 2 bases, the J end by 6 bases, with 11 bases between. CDR3 amino acids: CASSLIRGREQYF. CDR3 in DNA: TGTGCCAGCAGCTTAATCAGGGGCCGCGAGCAGTACTTC.

This chain uses TRBV5-6 with TRBJ2-5; D is ambiguous. Trimming pared 4 bases from V and 3 bases from J, leaving 4 bases between. CDR3 size: 11 residues. The V gene's germline CDR1 is SGHDT and CDR2 YYEEEE. Here the CDR3 reads CASSLKETQYF. Written as DNA, the CDR3 is TGTGCCAGCAGCCTAAAAGAGACCCAGTACTTC.

The chain combines TRBV5-1 with TRBJ1-1, with no clear D. The CDR3 covers 14 residues. Germline CDR1 reads SGHRS; CDR2 reads YFSETQ. The germline V and J ends were trimmed by 3 bases and 5 bases, with 14 bases remaining between them. The CDR3 loop is CASSSSGVWTEAFF. The CDR3 nucleotides read TGCGCCAGCAGCTCCTCCGGGGTGTGGACTGAAGCTTTCTTT.

The rearrangement joins TRBV27 to TRBJ2-3, with D maybe TRBD1 (6 bases). V was pared by 1 base and J by 6 bases, with 11 bases between. Germline CDR1 is MNHEY and CDR2 is SMNVEV (reference sequence). The CDR3 loop spans 14 amino acids. CDR3 DNA sequence: TGTGCCAGCAGTTTATACAGGGTTGGGGATACGCAGTATTTT. Its translation is CASSLYRVGDTQYF.

The V call is TRBV6-6, the J call TRBJ2-7, with TRBD1 matching over 9 bases. V gave up 7 bases and J gave up 2 bases; unmatched junction bases: 9. This CDR3 comprises 15 residues. Germline assignment: CDR1 MNHNY and CDR2 SVGAGI (reference sequence). The CDR3 DNA follows: TGTGCCAGCAACTTACGACAGGGGGGCCCCTACGAGCAGTACTTC. This translates into CASNLRQGGPYEQYF.

This clone appeared a few times. V gene TRBV5-8 combines with J gene TRBJ2-5; weak D call: TRBD2 (6 bases). In germline, CDR1 is SGHTS, CDR2 YDEGEE. This CDR3 is built from 14 residues. With 3 bases removed from V and 5 bases from J, the gap between germline ends came to 14 bases. Here the CDR3 reads CASSYTGSRETQYF. The CDR3 DNA reads TGTGCCAGCAGCTACACCGGGAGCCGGGAGACCCAGTACTTC. The full variable domain, rest sourced from reference TRBV5-8 and TRBJ2-5, is EAGVTQSPTHLIKTRGQQATLRCSPISGHTSVYWYQQALGLGLQFLLWYDEGEERNRGNFPPRFSGRQFPNYSSELNVNALELEDSALYLCASSYTGSRETQYFGPGTRLLVL.